These 28 T cell receptor beta chains came from one sample sequenced in a study of OX40 agonist ivuxolimab in advanced cancers. TCRdb's copy holds only in-frame clones and misses some; the assay was immunoSEQ multiplex PCR. The sample has about 15,000 clones; around three quarters are singletons. The sequenced sample was CD4+ or CD8+ T cells sorted from blood, obtained in a trial of the OX40 agonist ivuxolimab. The receptors derive from an adult with an advanced solid tumor such as melanoma, head and neck, liver or kidney cancer.

The chain uses TRBV7-8 and TRBJ1-1; D is ambiguous. The CDR3 length is 14 residues. CDR1 SGHVS and CDR2 FQNEAQ come from the germline V gene. V was clipped by 6 bases and J by 7 bases, with 18 bases between them. The CDR3 protein is CASSHPTGGFEAFF. The CDR3 region has the DNA TGTGCCAGCAGTCATCCAACGGGAGGGTTTGAAGCTTTCTTT.

The V call is TRBV5-5, the J call TRBJ2-7; perhaps D is TRBD1 or TRBD2 (6 bases each). Germline CDR1 SGHKS, CDR2 YYEKEE (reference sequence). CDR3 length: 15 residues. V was cut by 2 bases and J by 3 bases, with 15 bases left in between. CDR3 sequence (DNA): TGTGCCAGCAGCTTAGGAGGGGGTGTGAGCTACGAGCAGTACTTC. It is translated as CASSLGGGVSYEQYF.

This clone was found a few times. The chain carries TRBV10-3 and TRBJ2-1; 7 positions agree with TRBD1. CDR3 size: 15 residues. V shed 2 bases, J shed 7 bases, and the junction held 8 bases outside the gene matches. Germline V gene lookup returns CDR1 ENHRY and CDR2 SYGVKD. CDR3 nucleotide sequence: TGTGCCATCAGTGAGGACAGGGCCGTTCTAAATGAGCAGTTCTTC. It is translated as CAISEDRAVLNEQFF.

This chain links TRBV12-5 with TRBJ2-1; 8 nucleotides align to TRBD2. Germline loops: CDR1 LGHNT, CDR2 FRNRAP. Losses at the gene ends were 7 bases for V and 4 bases for J; bases not matched to a gene: 6. The CDR3 has 14 amino acids. CDR3 sequence reads: CASVAGGLYNEQFF. CDR3 sequence (DNA): TGTGCTAGTGTGGCGGGAGGATTATACAATGAGCAGTTCTTC.

V gene TRBV27 combines with J gene TRBJ1-2; D unclear. The CDR3 length is 11 residues. CDR1 and CDR2 (germline): MNHEY, SMNVEV (reference sequence). Trimming removed 10 bases at V and 4 bases at J, with 10 bases between. The CDR3, as DNA: TGTGCCACACGGAACCCCTATGGCTACACCTTC. As protein: CATRNPYGYTF.

This clone occurred once. The CDR3 region has the DNA TGTGCCAGCAGCTTGGCAGATTCAAACTATGGCTACACCTTC. This translates into CASSLADSNYGYTF. The rearrangement uses TRBV5-5 and TRBJ1-2, with D hard to call. Looked up from germline, CDR1 is SGHKS and CDR2 is YYEKEE (reference sequence). V was trimmed by 0 bases and J by 2 bases, leaving 8 bases between them. This CDR3 spans 14 amino acids. The full variable domain, rest sourced from reference TRBV5-5 and TRBJ1-2, is DAGVTQSPTHLIKTRGQQVTLRCSPISGHKSVSWYQQVLGQGPQFIFQYYEKEERGRGNFPDRFSARQFPNYSSELNVNALLLGDSALYLCASSLADSNYGYTFGSGTRLTVV.

The genes are TRBV4-1 and TRBJ2-7, with TRBD1 as a possible D gene (5 bases). The germline V gene has CDR1 MGHRA and CDR2 YSYEKL. Trimming took 3 bases from V and 7 from J, leaving 16 bases between them. This CDR3 contains 14 residues. The CDR3 sequence: CASSHGTGQREQYF. Here the CDR3 DNA reads TGCGCCAGCAGCCATGGCACAGGTCAAAGGGAGCAGTACTTC.

The V gene is TRBV6-1, the J gene TRBJ2-7; D remains ambiguous. The CDR3 is 13 amino acids. The V gene's germline CDR1 is MNHNS and CDR2 SASEGT. V was trimmed by 10 bases and J by 6 bases, leaving 19 bases between them. CDR3 coding DNA: TGTGCCATCCCTGCCCTAGGTCCCACCGAGCAGTACTTC. This gives the protein CAIPALGPTEQYF.

The chain joins TRBV13 to TRBJ2-2; D is possibly TRBD2 (7 bases). The V end was cut by 2 bases, the J end by 4 bases, with 17 bases between. The CDR3 contains 17 residues. CDR1 is PRHDT and CDR2 is FYEKMQ in the germline V gene (reference sequence). Here the CDR3 reads CASSLFMGGGPTGELFF. The CDR3 DNA reads TGTGCCAGCAGCTTATTCATGGGCGGGGGCCCCACCGGGGAGCTGTTTTTT.

The V call is TRBV15, the J call TRBJ1-1, with a possible D match to TRBD1 (6 bases). V was shortened by 4 bases and J by 11 bases, with 17 bases between the two germline ends. Germline assignment: CDR1 LNHNV and CDR2 YYDKDF (reference sequence). CDR3 size: 13 residues. CDR3 coding DNA: TGTGCCACCAGCACACCCGGGACATCAGGGGCTTTCTTT. Translated, it gives CATSTPGTSGAFF.

The chain uses TRBV7-2 and TRBJ2-7; D not certain. CDR3 length: 12 amino acids. Trimming removed 5 bases at V and 2 bases at J, with 7 bases between. CDR1 is SGHTA, CDR2 FQGNSA, per germline. The CDR3 reads CASSKTAYEQYF. CDR3 nucleotides: TGTGCCAGCAGCAAGACTGCCTACGAGCAGTACTTC.

CDR3: CATKGLAGEQFF. Here the CDR3 DNA reads TGTGCCACGAAGGGGCTAGCAGGTGAGCAGTTCTTC. The J gene is TRBJ2-1, the V gene TRBV5-5; either TRBD1 or TRBD2 may supply D (5 bases each). In germline, CDR1 is SGHKS, CDR2 YYEKEE (reference sequence). Trimming pared 9 bases from V and 9 bases from J, leaving 16 bases between. The CDR3 totals 12 residues.

J is TRBJ2-1 and V is TRBV5-6, with 9 positions matching TRBD2. Germline loops: CDR1 SGHDT, CDR2 YYEEEE. After removal of 4 bases from V and 12 bases from J, the junction contained 11 bases not matched to a gene. The CDR3 is 14 residues long. The DNA of the CDR3 is TGTGCCAGCAGCCAAGGGCTAGCGGGGCCGGGGCAGTTCTTC. Translation: CASSQGLAGPGQFF.

This rearrangement joins TRBV9 to TRBJ2-1; 12 bases agree with TRBD2. In germline, CDR1 is SGDLS, CDR2 YYNGEE. The V and J ends lost 0 bases and 6 bases, in that order; junction bases with no gene match: 7. The CDR3 runs 17 residues. The CDR3 here is CASSVAGWGLAGNEQFF. CDR3 sequence (DNA): TGTGCCAGCAGCGTAGCGGGATGGGGACTAGCGGGCAATGAGCAGTTCTTC.

This clone has a handful of counts. V gene TRBV28 combines with J gene TRBJ1-4; D is unclear. The V and J ends lost 4 bases and 7 bases respectively, with 13 bases between them. Germline V CDR1 and CDR2: MDHEN, SYDVKM. CDR3 length: 14 residues. The CDR3 sequence is CASSYREAVEKLFF. The CDR3, as DNA: TGTGCCAGCAGTTACCGGGAGGCTGTTGAAAAACTGTTTTTT. Full variable domain (missing parts from reference TRBV28 and TRBJ1-4): DVKVTQSSRYLVKRTGEKVFLECVQDMDHENMFWYRQDPGLGLRLIYFSYDVKMKEKGDIPEGYSVSREKKERFSLILESASTNQTSMYLCASSYREAVEKLFFGSGTQLSVL.

This rearrangement joins TRBV2 to TRBJ2-7, with TRBD2 matching over 9 bases. CDR1 SNHLY and CDR2 FYNNEI come from the germline V gene. This CDR3 comprises 14 residues. The J segment lost 3 bases and the V segment lost 6 bases, leaving 6 bases of the junction unmatched. CDR3 amino acids: CASSLSGSYYEQYF. The CDR3 DNA follows: TGTGCCAGCAGCCTTAGCGGGAGTTACTACGAGCAGTACTTC.

The V and J genes are TRBV11-3 and TRBJ2-5; D is unclear. The J call is uncertain, as TRBJ2-7 better fits the DNA end. The germline V gene has CDR1 SGHNT and CDR2 YENEEA. The CDR3 is 15 residues long. CDR3 region: CASSPGRGSSYEQYF. The CDR3 region has the DNA TGTGCCAGCAGCCCGGGTCGCGGCAGCTCCTACGAGCAGTACTTC.

This sequence joins TRBV6-1 and TRBJ2-2; a weak D match, TRBD2 (5 bases). The V and J ends lost 1 base and 4 bases respectively, with 10 bases between them. Looked up from germline, CDR1 is MNHNS and CDR2 is SASEGT. CDR3 size: 15 residues. The CDR3 DNA follows: TGTGCCAGCAGTGAAGAGGAAGGGAGCACCGGGGAGCTGTTTTTT. This sequence encodes CASSEEEGSTGELFF.

V is TRBV5-4 and J is TRBJ2-1; maybe TRBD2 (6 bases). The V gene lost 4 bases and the J gene lost 6 bases, with 14 bases spanning the gap. This CDR3 contains 14 residues. Germline V gene data show CDR1 as SGHNT and CDR2 as YYREEE (reference sequence). CDR3 nucleotides: TGTGCCAGCAGCGGTCTAGCGAACACCAATGAGCAGTTCTTC. It yields the protein CASSGLANTNEQFF.

The rearrangement uses TRBV11-3 and TRBJ2-1; D unresolved. The length of the CDR3 is 11 residues. Germline assignment: CDR1 SGHNT and CDR2 YENEEA. The V end was cut by 4 bases, the J end by 7 bases, with 5 bases between. CDR3 sequence reads: CASSYRNEQFF. In DNA form, the CDR3 reads TGTGCCAGCAGCTACAGAAATGAGCAGTTCTTC.

V and J are TRBV4-1 and TRBJ2-2; TRBD2 matches 9 bases. The CDR3 length is 18 residues. Trimming cost V 1 base and J 2 bases; bases outside gene matches: 8. Germline loops: CDR1 MGHRA, CDR2 YSYEKL. This CDR3 reads CASSQGLPSGVNTGELFF. Here the CDR3 DNA reads TGCGCCAGCAGCCAAGGTTTGCCTAGCGGGGTTAACACCGGGGAGCTGTTTTTT.

The J gene is TRBJ2-1, the V gene TRBV19; D remains unclear. In germline, CDR1 is LNHDA, CDR2 SQIVND (reference sequence). V gave up 8 bases and J gave up 2 bases, with 13 bases separating them. The CDR3 covers 14 residues. The CDR3: CASHPPEPYNEQFF. CDR3 nucleotide sequence: TGTGCCAGTCATCCCCCCGAACCCTACAATGAGCAGTTCTTC. Looking up the rest from reference TRBV19 and TRBJ2-1 gives the full variable domain: DGGITQSPKYLFRKEGQNVTLSCEQNLNHDAMYWYRQDPGQGLRLIYYSQIVNDFQKGDIAEGYSVSREKKESFPLTVTSAQKNPTAFYLCASHPPEPYNEQFFGPGTRLTVL.

V and J are TRBV6-5 and TRBJ1-3, with D uncertain. CDR1 is MNHEY, CDR2 SVGAGI, per germline. The CDR3 is 11 residues long. V dropped 5 bases and J dropped 14 bases, with 13 bases sitting between them. CDR3: CASSEEDGLYF. Here the CDR3 DNA reads TGTGCCAGCAGTGAAGAAGACGGCTTATATTTT.

This clone was seen a handful of times. The V gene is TRBV6-1, the J gene TRBJ1-4; 11 bases map to TRBD1. The CDR3 length is 14 residues. Germline CDR1 is MNHNS and CDR2 is SASEGT. Unmatched junction bases numbered 5, after V lost 6 bases and J lost 8 bases. The CDR3 DNA reads as TGTGCCAGCAGCGCCGGGACAGGGGGAGAAAAACTGTTTTTT. This translates into CASSAGTGGEKLFF.

The chain employs TRBV7-9 and TRBJ2-1; D is possibly TRBD2 (5 bases). This CDR3 spans 12 amino acids. The V and J ends lost 3 bases and 8 bases respectively, with 8 bases between them. CDR1 and CDR2 from the germline V gene are SEHNR and FQNEAQ (reference sequence). The CDR3, as DNA: TGTGCCAGCAGCTTTGAGGGTGATGAGCAGTTCTTC. Its translation: CASSFEGDEQFF.

J is TRBJ2-1 and V is TRBV6-5; D ambiguous. V was clipped by 6 bases and J by 5 bases, with 5 bases between them. This CDR3 contains 11 residues. Germline assignment: CDR1 MNHEY and CDR2 SVGAGI. CDR3 DNA: TGTGCCAGCAGGAGTAACAATGAGCAGTTCTTC. Translated, it gives CASRSNNEQFF.

This chain links TRBV2 with TRBJ2-7; D is perhaps TRBD2 (5 bases). Trimming removed 6 bases from V and 2 bases from J, with 20 bases in between. The CDR3 extends over 16 amino acids. Looked up from germline, CDR1 is SNHLY and CDR2 is FYNNEI. The CDR3 sequence: CASSLTRGSWTYEQYF. In DNA, the CDR3 is TGTGCCAGCAGCCTAACCCGGGGTAGCTGGACCTACGAGCAGTACTTC.

The chain combines TRBV7-3 with TRBJ2-1; D is possibly TRBD1 (5 bases). Trimming took 4 bases from V and 9 from J, leaving 10 bases between them. CDR3 length equals 12 residues. Germline loops: CDR1 SGHTA, CDR2 FQGTGA. CDR3 region: CASSSQGREQFF. In nucleotides, the CDR3 is TGTGCCAGCAGCTCGCAGGGCCGTGAGCAGTTCTTC.